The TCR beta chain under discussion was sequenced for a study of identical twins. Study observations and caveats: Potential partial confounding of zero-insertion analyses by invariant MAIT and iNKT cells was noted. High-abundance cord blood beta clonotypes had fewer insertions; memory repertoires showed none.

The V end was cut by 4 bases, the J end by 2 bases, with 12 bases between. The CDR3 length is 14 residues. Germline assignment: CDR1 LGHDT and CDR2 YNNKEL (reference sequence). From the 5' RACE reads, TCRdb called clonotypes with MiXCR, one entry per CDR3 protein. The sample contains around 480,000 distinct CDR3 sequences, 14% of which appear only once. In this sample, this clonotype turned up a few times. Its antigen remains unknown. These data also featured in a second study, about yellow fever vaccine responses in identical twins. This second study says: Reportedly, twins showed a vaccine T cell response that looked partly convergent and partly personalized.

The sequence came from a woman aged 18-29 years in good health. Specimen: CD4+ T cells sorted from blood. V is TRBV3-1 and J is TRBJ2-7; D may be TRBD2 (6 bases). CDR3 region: CASSRGTETYEQYF. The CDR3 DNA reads TGTGCCAGCAGCCGCGGGACCGAGACCTACGAGCAGTACTTC.